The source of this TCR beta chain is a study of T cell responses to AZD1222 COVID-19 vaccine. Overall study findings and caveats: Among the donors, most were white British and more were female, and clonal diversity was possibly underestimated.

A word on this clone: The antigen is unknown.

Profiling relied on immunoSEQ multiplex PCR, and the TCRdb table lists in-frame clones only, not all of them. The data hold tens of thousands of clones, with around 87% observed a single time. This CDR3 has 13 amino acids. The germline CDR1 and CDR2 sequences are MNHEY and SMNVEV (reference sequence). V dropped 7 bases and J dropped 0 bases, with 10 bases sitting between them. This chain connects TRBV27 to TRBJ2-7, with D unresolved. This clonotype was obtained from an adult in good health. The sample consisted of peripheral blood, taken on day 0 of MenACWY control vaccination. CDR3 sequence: CASKPRGSYEQYF. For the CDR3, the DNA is TGTGCCAGCAAGCCCCGAGGCTCCTACGAGCAGTACTTC.